Following are 30 T cell receptor beta chains from one sample sequenced in a study of OX40 agonist ivuxolimab in advanced cancers. Only in-frame clones appear in the TCRdb table, and some are missing; sequencing was by immunoSEQ multiplex PCR. Of approximately 77,000 clones in the sample, about 80% were seen once. The specimen comprised CD4+ or CD8+ T cells sorted from blood, sampled in a trial of the OX40 agonist ivuxolimab. The receptors here all came from an adult with an advanced solid tumor such as melanoma, head and neck, liver or kidney cancer.

The chain employs TRBV18 and TRBJ2-7; 9 nucleotides agree with TRBD1. This CDR3 contains 14 residues. V lost 6 bases to trimming and J lost 2 bases; unmatched junction nucleotides: 5. Per germline, CDR1 KGHSH and CDR2 LQKENI. The CDR3 spells CASSSGTGPYEQYF. In DNA, the CDR3 is TGTGCCAGCTCCTCCGGGACAGGGCCCTACGAGCAGTACTTC. The variable domain in full, completed from reference TRBV18 and TRBJ2-7, reads NAGVMQNPRHLVRRRGQEARLRCSPMKGHSHVYWYRQLPEEGLKFMVYLQKENIIDESGMPKERFSAEFPKEGPSILRIQQVVRGDSAAYFCASSSGTGPYEQYFGPGTRLTVT.

This clone occurred once. The V call is TRBV11-2, the J call TRBJ1-1; a weak D match, TRBD1 (6 bases). V was pared by 5 bases and J by 3 bases, with 13 bases between. The CDR3 has 14 amino acids. Germline V gene data show CDR1 as SGHAT and CDR2 as FQNNGV. This chain's CDR3 is CASSPFGTHTEAFF. CDR3 DNA: TGTGCCAGCAGCCCTTTCGGGACACACACTGAAGCTTTCTTT.

The chain carries TRBV5-1 and TRBJ2-3, with TRBD2 identical over 9 bases. The V gene's germline CDR1 is SGHRS and CDR2 YFSETQ. V gave up 4 bases and J gave up 5 bases; unmatched junction bases: 14. This CDR3 is built from 17 residues. The CDR3 region is CASSLRPAGGLEDTQYF. The CDR3 DNA reads as TGCGCCAGCAGCCTGAGGCCTGCGGGGGGGCTGGAAGATACGCAGTATTTT.

This clone has more than one count but fewer than ten. The chain carries TRBV5-4 and TRBJ2-7, with 9 bases that match TRBD1. With V trimmed by 1 base and J by 5 bases, 7 bases remained unmatched. Per germline, CDR1 SGHNT and CDR2 YYREEE (reference sequence). The CDR3 length is 15 residues. Here the CDR3 reads CASSLSGTGTHEQYF. In DNA form, the CDR3 reads TGTGCCAGCAGCTTGTCGGGGACAGGGACACACGAGCAGTACTTC.

This rearrangement joins TRBV4-3 to TRBJ2-1; D unclear. CDR1 and CDR2 from the germline V gene are LGHNA and YSLEER. Trimming cost V 1 base and J 6 bases, with 13 bases left between them. The CDR3 loop spans 15 amino acids. The CDR3 DNA follows: TGCGCCAGCAGCCAAGTTAAGGACGGTCTCAATGAGCAGTTCTTC. Its translation is CASSQVKDGLNEQFF.

V and J are TRBV30 and TRBJ1-2; D is undetermined. V lost 3 bases and J 5 bases, leaving 13 bases between the germline ends. CDR1 GTSNPN and CDR2 SVGIG come from the germline V gene (reference sequence). The CDR3 has 13 amino acids. This CDR3 reads CAWRRSVPYGYTF. CDR3 sequence (DNA): TGTGCCTGGAGGAGGTCTGTCCCGTATGGCTACACCTTC.

This chain connects TRBV5-1 to TRBJ1-5, with a tentative D call TRBD1 (5 bases). Germline-derived CDR1 and CDR2 are SGHRS and YFSETQ. Trimming pared 0 bases from V and 6 bases from J, leaving 7 bases between. This CDR3 spans 13 amino acids. The CDR3 reads CASSLEGVQPQHF. The CDR3 region has the DNA TGCGCCAGCAGCTTGGAAGGGGTTCAGCCCCAGCATTTT.

The chain has TRBV15 and TRBJ2-1, with 7 bases aligning to TRBD1. Germline CDR1 reads LNHNV; CDR2 reads YYDKDF (reference sequence). The CDR3 spans 16 residues. The CDR3 protein is CAVGRGGSVSYNEQFF. The CDR3 region has the DNA TGTGCTGTGGGGAGAGGGGGCTCTGTATCCTACAATGAGCAGTTCTTC.

This clone was counted only a few times. The chain employs TRBV7-3 and TRBJ2-3; possible D gene TRBD1, 6 bases. Trimming removed 4 bases from V and 1 base from J, with 12 bases in between. The CDR3 runs to 15 residues. Germline V gene lookup returns CDR1 SGHTA and CDR2 FQGTGA. The CDR3 sequence: CASSYLGGGTDTQYF. In DNA form, the CDR3 reads TGTGCCAGCAGCTATCTAGGGGGTGGCACAGATACGCAGTATTTT.

This sequence joins TRBV19 and TRBJ2-1, with 8 positions matching TRBD1. The CDR3 loop spans 11 amino acids. Germline loops: CDR1 LNHDA, CDR2 SQIVND (reference sequence). Trimming removed 5 bases from V and 14 bases from J; junction bases left unmatched: 5. CDR3 residues: CASSPDRVKFF. CDR3 bases: TGTGCCAGTAGTCCGGACAGGGTAAAGTTCTTC.

The chain joins TRBV19 to TRBJ1-5; 9 bases match TRBD1. The CDR3 runs 16 residues. Per germline, CDR1 LNHDA and CDR2 SQIVND (reference sequence). The V gene end was trimmed by 6 bases and the J gene end by 3 bases; junction bases not matched to a gene: 9. The CDR3, as DNA: TGTGCCAGTAGGGCCACAGACAGGGGGGACAATCAGCCCCAGCATTTT. Translating gives CASRATDRGDNQPQHF.

The chain recombines TRBV5-1 with TRBJ2-7, with D perhaps matching TRBD1 or TRBD2 (5 bases each). The CDR3 contains 17 residues. CDR1 and CDR2 from the germline V gene are SGHRS and YFSETQ. Trimming cost V 4 bases and J 7 bases, with 27 bases left between them. The CDR3 here is CASSIRYPGPPWEEQYF. CDR3 sequence (DNA): TGCGCCAGCAGCATACGCTACCCGGGACCCCCGTGGGAGGAGCAGTACTTC.

CDR3 sequence (DNA): TGTGCCAGCTCATCCGACACAGATACGCAGTATTTT. This encodes CASSSDTDTQYF. The genes are TRBV18 and TRBJ2-3; D is uncertain. This CDR3 has 12 residues. The germline V gene has CDR1 KGHSH and CDR2 LQKENI. V gave up 5 bases and J gave up 2 bases, with 5 bases separating them.

The chain recombines TRBV30 with TRBJ2-1; D may correspond to TRBD1 or TRBD2 (6 bases each). The CDR3 consists of 14 residues. Per germline, CDR1 GTSNPN and CDR2 SVGIG (reference sequence). V lost 2 bases and J lost 5, with 13 bases in between. CDR3: CAWSSGGGNNEQFF. CDR3 nucleotides: TGTGCCTGGAGTTCCGGGGGCGGAAACAATGAGCAGTTCTTC.

Written as DNA, the CDR3 is TGTGCCACCAGCAGAGGTCCCACAGGTTATAGCAATCAGCCCCAGCATTTT. Protein product: CATSRGPTGYSNQPQHF. V gene TRBV15 combines with J gene TRBJ1-5; D might be TRBD1 (5 bases). Deletions cut 1 base from V and 0 bases from J, with 13 bases between. The CDR3 spans 17 residues. Germline V lookup: CDR1 LNHNV, CDR2 YYDKDF (reference sequence).

The chain's CDR3 is CASSSTSFPQYF. DNA for the CDR3: TGCGCCAGCAGTTCGACTAGTTTTCCGCAGTATTTT. The chain joins TRBV5-1 to TRBJ2-3, with TRBD2 as a possible D gene (6 bases). V was shortened by 5 bases and J by 10 bases, with 14 bases between the two germline ends. Germline CDR1 SGHRS, CDR2 YFSETQ. The CDR3 has 12 residues.

This clone was observed once. The V gene is TRBV11-3, the J gene TRBJ2-7, with TRBD1 matching 8 bases. CDR3 length equals 16 residues. After removal of 1 base from V and 3 bases from J, the junction contained 8 bases not matched to a gene. Germline values: CDR1 SGHNT, CDR2 YENEEA. The CDR3 here is CASSLAEGTGYYEQYF. For the CDR3, the DNA is TGTGCCAGCAGCTTAGCCGAGGGGACAGGTTACTACGAGCAGTACTTC.

This chain connects TRBV5-6 to TRBJ1-1; D remains unclear. V shed 4 bases and J shed 11 bases, with 18 bases lying between them. CDR3 length equals 13 residues. Germline lookup yields CDR1 SGHDT and CDR2 YYEEEE. Here the CDR3 DNA reads TGTGCCAGCAGCGCGGCCTACCCCACAAGGGCTTTCTTT. Translation: CASSAAYPTRAFF.

The chain is built from TRBV11-1 and TRBJ1-6, with D unresolved. Per germline, CDR1 SGHAT and CDR2 FQDESV (reference sequence). The V end was cut by 1 base, the J end by 6 bases, with 7 bases between. The CDR3 has 14 residues. The CDR3 nucleotides are TGTGCCAGCAGCTTAGGCAAATCTAATTCACCCCTCCACTTT. It codes for CASSLGKSNSPLHF.

The chain joins TRBV5-4 to TRBJ2-3; D is uncertain. V lost 0 bases, J lost 7 bases, and 12 bases lay in between. The CDR3 has 14 residues. Germline CDR1 and CDR2: SGHNT and YYREEE (reference sequence). DNA of the CDR3: TGTGCCAGCAGCTTGGGTGGATTTGGAAATACGCAGTATTTT. Amino acids: CASSLGGFGNTQYF.

This chain connects TRBV29-1 to TRBJ2-7; D might be TRBD2 (7 bases). This CDR3 has 13 amino acids. Per germline, CDR1 SQVTM and CDR2 ANQGSEA. The germline V and J ends were trimmed by 5 bases and 9 bases, with 20 bases remaining between them. DNA for the CDR3: TGCAGCGTTCGGGACACCGGTGCGGGAGTGCAGTACTTC. As protein: CSVRDTGAGVQYF.

The chain is built from TRBV6-5 and TRBJ2-2; 9 bases line up with TRBD2. With 0 bases clipped from V and 2 bases from J, the junction kept 1 base outside the gene matches. CDR3 size: 16 residues. In germline, CDR1 is MNHEY, CDR2 SVGAGI. CDR3 DNA: TGTGCCAGCAGTTACTCTAGCGGGAGAAACACCGGGGAGCTGTTTTTT. As protein: CASSYSSGRNTGELFF.

The chain has TRBV18 and TRBJ1-1; 8 bases are a match to TRBD1. Looked up from germline, CDR1 is KGHSH and CDR2 is LQKENI. This CDR3 region has 15 residues. Germline trimming cut 1 base from V and 7 bases from J; bases unmatched to any gene: 8. CDR3 amino acids: CASSPQQGEVSEAFF. The CDR3, as DNA: TGTGCCAGCTCACCACAACAGGGGGAAGTGAGTGAAGCTTTCTTT.

This sequence joins TRBV6-5 and TRBJ1-1; D call uncertain. Trimming shortened V by 0 bases and J by 5 bases, and 7 bases separated the two germline ends. The CDR3 has 13 amino acids. The germline V gene encodes CDR1 MNHEY and CDR2 SVGAGI. In DNA form, the CDR3 reads TGTGCCAGCAGTTACTCCACTGGGACTGAAGCTTTCTTT. Translating gives CASSYSTGTEAFF.

This clone is a singleton in its sample. This sequence joins TRBV27 and TRBJ2-5; D not certain. Matching the DNA end better, TRBJ2-7 makes the J call doubtful. This CDR3 contains 14 residues. CDR1 is MNHEY, CDR2 SMNVEV, per germline (reference sequence). The CDR3 spells CASSLGSGYYEQYF. In DNA form, the CDR3 reads TGTGCCAGCAGTTTAGGGTCCGGTTACTACGAGCAGTACTTC.

The chain joins TRBV19 to TRBJ2-2; 9 bases are shared with TRBD1. CDR3 length: 15 amino acids. The germline V gene has CDR1 LNHDA and CDR2 SQIVND (reference sequence). The junction had 9 bases not matched to a gene; V was cut back by 7 bases and J by 6 bases. CDR3 loop: CASTPGQGQAGELFF. CDR3 bases: TGTGCCAGTACCCCCGGACAGGGGCAAGCCGGGGAGCTGTTTTTT.

The count of this clone is one. This rearrangement joins TRBV28 to TRBJ1-2; maybe TRBD1 (5 bases). CDR3 length: 13 amino acids. Germline V gives CDR1 MDHEN, CDR2 SYDVKM. With 2 bases removed from V and 7 bases from J, the gap between germline ends came to 11 bases. CDR3 amino acids: CASSLRQGPGYTF. The CDR3 DNA sequence: TGTGCCAGCAGTTTAAGGCAGGGCCCTGGCTACACCTTC.

The V call is TRBV19, the J call TRBJ1-2, with TRBD1 as a possible D gene (5 bases). The CDR3 consists of 17 residues. CDR1 is LNHDA and CDR2 is SQIVND in the germline V gene (reference sequence). Trimming took 4 bases from V and 8 from J, leaving 26 bases between them. Here the CDR3 DNA reads TGTGCCAGTAGTACTAGTTTGGCGTCCTTGGGGGAAGGCGGCTACACCTTC. Its protein is CASSTSLASLGEGGYTF.

This clone was detected a few times. The CDR3 protein is CASSLSYYGYTF. Here the CDR3 DNA reads TGTGCCAGCAGCTTAAGCTACTATGGCTACACCTTC. This chain joins TRBV7-9 and TRBJ1-2, with D hard to call. V lost 2 bases and J 3 bases, leaving 4 bases between the germline ends. CDR3 length: 12 amino acids. Germline CDR1 and CDR2: SEHNR and FQNEAQ (reference sequence). The full variable domain, rest sourced from reference TRBV7-9 and TRBJ1-2, is DTGVSQNPRHKITKRGQNVTFRCDPISEHNRLYWYRQTLGQGPEFLTYFQNEAQLEKSRLLSDRFSAERPKGSFSTLEIQRTEQGDSAMYLCASSLSYYGYTFGSGTRLTVV.

The J gene is TRBJ1-4, the V gene TRBV19; no clear D gene. CDR1 is LNHDA and CDR2 is SQIVND in the germline V gene (reference sequence). The CDR3 has 11 residues. The V gene lost 3 bases and the J gene lost 8 bases, with 4 bases spanning the gap. The CDR3 nucleotides read TGTGCCAGTAGTATTATGGAAAAACTGTTTTTT. It yields the protein CASSIMEKLFF.